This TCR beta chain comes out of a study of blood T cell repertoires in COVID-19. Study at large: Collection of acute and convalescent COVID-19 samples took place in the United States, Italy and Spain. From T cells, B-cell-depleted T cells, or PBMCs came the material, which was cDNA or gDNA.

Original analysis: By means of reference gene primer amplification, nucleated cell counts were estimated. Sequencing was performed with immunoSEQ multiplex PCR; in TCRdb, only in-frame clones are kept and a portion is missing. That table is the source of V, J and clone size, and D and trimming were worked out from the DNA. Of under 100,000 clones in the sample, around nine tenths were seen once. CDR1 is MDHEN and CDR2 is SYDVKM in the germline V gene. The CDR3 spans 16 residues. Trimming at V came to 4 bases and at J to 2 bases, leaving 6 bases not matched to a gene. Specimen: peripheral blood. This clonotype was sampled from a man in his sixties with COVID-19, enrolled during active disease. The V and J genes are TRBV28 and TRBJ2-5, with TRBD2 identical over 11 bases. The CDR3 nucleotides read TGTGCCAGCAGTTCCCAGGGACTAGCGGAACAAGAGACCCAGTACTTC. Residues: CASSSQGLAEQETQYF.